One and the same sample provided the 27 T cell receptor beta chains below, sequenced in a study of T cells after yellow fever vaccination (dated by TCRdb to 2018 to 2020). Libraries were constructed by 5' RACE. Sequenced on an Illumina HiSeq 2500. Starting from the raw public reads, TCRdb applied fastp trimming at Q25, assembled clones with MiXCR and retained in-frame beta chains. Entries are consolidated by CDR3 protein sequence, retaining the most common genes and DNA. This sample lists 500,000 to 700,000 distinct CDR3 sequences; roughly 19% were detected once. The ten largest clonotypes hold about 13% of the sample. The treatment or condition label here, explained by the study, means: live attenuated yellow fever vaccine strain. The specimen comprised PBMCs, sampled 15 days after the yellow fever booster vaccination. These receptors all stem from a man aged 30 to 45 who received the YFV17D yellow fever vaccine.

This clonotype was found a few times. The chain employs TRBV19 and TRBJ2-1, with 8 bases fitting TRBD2. J lost 12 bases, V lost 4 bases, and 14 bases had no gene match. Germline CDR1 is LNHDA and CDR2 is SQIVND (reference sequence). This CDR3 is 15 amino acids long. CDR3: CASSRIPGGGSWQFF. The CDR3 DNA follows: TGTGCCAGTAGTAGGATACCGGGCGGGGGGTCATGGCAGTTCTTC. The whole variable domain, remainder taken from reference TRBV19 and TRBJ2-1, is DGGITQSPKYLFRKEGQNVTLSCEQNLNHDAMYWYRQDPGQGLRLIYYSQIVNDFQKGDIAEGYSVSREKKESFPLTVTSAQKNPTAFYLCASSRIPGGGSWQFFGPGTRLTVL.

The chain has TRBV18 and TRBJ2-3; possibly TRBD1 for D (5 bases). The CDR3 totals 15 residues. Trimming stripped 0 bases from V and 0 bases from J, with 7 bases between. Germline CDR1 reads KGHSH; CDR2 reads LQKENI. CDR3 protein: CASSPPTASTDTQYF. Here the CDR3 DNA reads TGTGCCAGCTCACCACCGACAGCTAGCACAGATACGCAGTATTTT. Complete variable domain (other parts from reference TRBV18 and TRBJ2-3): NAGVMQNPRHLVRRRGQEARLRCSPMKGHSHVYWYRQLPEEGLKFMVYLQKENIIDESGMPKERFSAEFPKEGPSILRIQQVVRGDSAAYFCASSPPTASTDTQYFGPGTRLTVL.

In its sample, this clonotype was seen a few times. The chain links TRBV18 to TRBJ2-7; D is undetermined. CDR1 and CDR2 (germline): KGHSH, LQKENI. The CDR3 length is 13 residues. The ends were cut back, 1 base at V and 4 bases at J, with 8 bases in the middle. CDR3 sequence: CASSPQEKYEQYF. The CDR3 bases are TGTGCCAGCTCACCACAGGAAAAGTACGAGCAGTACTTC.

This sequence joins TRBV20-1 and TRBJ1-5, with unresolved D. The CDR3 length is 13 residues. Germline values: CDR1 DFQATT, CDR2 SNEGSKA (reference sequence). The CDR3 loop reads CSASQESNQPQHF. In nucleotides, the CDR3 is TGCAGCGCATCCCAGGAAAGCAATCAGCCCCAGCATTTT.

This clonotype was picked up a small number of times. This sequence joins TRBV7-6 and TRBJ2-7; 8 bases match TRBD2. Germline trimming cut 9 bases from V and 5 bases from J; bases unmatched to any gene: 12. The CDR3 extends over 14 amino acids. Germline assignment: CDR1 SGHVS and CDR2 FNYEAQ. The CDR3 loop reads CASNPRGVGHEQYF. Here the CDR3 DNA reads TGTGCCAGTAACCCGCGGGGGGTTGGACACGAGCAGTACTTC.

This clonotype was picked up a small number of times. The rearrangement links TRBV12-3 or TRBV12-4 to TRBJ2-1; 9 nucleotides agree with TRBD1. The CDR3 is 13 amino acids. Germline trimming cut 6 bases from V and 8 bases from J; bases unmatched to any gene: 5. The chain's CDR3 is CASRKTGGDEQFF. DNA of the CDR3: TGTGCCAGCAGGAAGACAGGGGGTGATGAGCAGTTCTTC.

V is TRBV12-3 or TRBV12-4 and J is TRBJ1-5; D might be TRBD1 (5 bases). This CDR3 has 14 amino acids. V was cut by 8 bases and J by 6 bases, with 17 bases left in between. In DNA, the CDR3 is TGTGCCAGCTCAGGTTCGGGGCCGGGTCAGCCCCAGCATTTT. It specifies CASSGSGPGQPQHF.

This clonotype has only a few counts. The chain carries TRBV7-2 and TRBJ2-1; the D is unclear. Germline V gene sequence: CDR1 SGHTA, CDR2 FQGNSA. This CDR3 is 12 amino acids long. The V and J ends lost 2 bases and 7 bases respectively, with 6 bases between them. This CDR3 is CASSLFINEQFF. DNA of the CDR3: TGTGCCAGCAGCTTATTTATTAATGAGCAGTTCTTC.

The genes are TRBV11-1 and TRBJ2-7, with D possibly matching TRBD2 (5 bases). CDR1 SGHAT and CDR2 FQDESV come from the germline V gene (reference sequence). V lost 5 bases and J lost 2, with 13 bases in between. This CDR3 region has 14 residues. CDR3 amino acids: CASSAIGLAYEQYF. The CDR3 DNA reads as TGTGCCAGCAGCGCAATAGGACTGGCCTACGAGCAGTACTTC.

V usage is TRBV20-1 and J usage is TRBJ1-4; D perhaps matches TRBD1 (6 bases). In germline, CDR1 is DFQATT, CDR2 SNEGSKA (reference sequence). The V end was cut by 0 bases, the J end by 7 bases, with 15 bases between. The CDR3 runs 15 residues. In nucleotides, the CDR3 is TGCAGTGCTAGAGATTTGCAGGGGTCAGGTGAAAAACTGTTTTTT. Its translation is CSARDLQGSGEKLFF.

The J gene is TRBJ1-4, the V gene TRBV25-1; unclear D gene. The V gene lost 4 bases and the J gene lost 7 bases, with 7 bases spanning the gap. The CDR3 consists of 12 residues. CDR1 is MGHDK and CDR2 is SYGVNS in the germline V gene. CDR3 sequence: CASSAQSEKLFF. The CDR3 region has the DNA TGTGCCAGCAGTGCCCAGAGTGAAAAACTGTTTTTT.

The rearrangement uses TRBV9 and TRBJ2-7, with TRBD1 matching 9 bases. Germline lookup yields CDR1 SGDLS and CDR2 YYNGEE. CDR3 length: 15 amino acids. After removal of 0 bases from V and 2 bases from J, the junction contained 3 bases not matched to a gene. CDR3 sequence: CASSVGDRVPYEQYF. CDR3 DNA: TGTGCCAGCAGCGTAGGGGACAGGGTCCCCTACGAGCAGTACTTC.

V gene TRBV7-8 combines with J gene TRBJ2-1; TRBD2 agrees at 8 bases. Germline values: CDR1 SGHVS, CDR2 FQNEAQ. The CDR3 spans 18 residues. Unmatched junction bases numbered 16, after V lost 2 bases and J lost 7 bases. The CDR3 reads CASSLPQTPSGRSNEQFF. As DNA, the CDR3 is TGTGCCAGCAGCTTACCCCAAACTCCCAGCGGGAGAAGTAATGAGCAGTTCTTC.

This chain uses TRBV20-1 with TRBJ2-5; D gene unclear. The CDR3 totals 15 residues. Per the germline V gene, CDR1 is DFQATT and CDR2 is SNEGSKA (reference sequence). Trimming took 1 base from V and 4 from J, leaving 16 bases between them. In DNA, the CDR3 is TGCAGTGCTAGAGGACCGGGTCCCTATGGAGAGACCCAGTACTTC. Translation: CSARGPGPYGETQYF.

The table lists this clonotype with a few counts. The rearrangement joins TRBV20-1 to TRBJ2-2, with 9 bases that match TRBD2. The CDR3 has 16 residues. V gave up 2 bases and J gave up 1 base; unmatched junction bases: 5. CDR1 is DFQATT, CDR2 SNEGSKA, per germline (reference sequence). CDR3 coding DNA: TGCAGTGCTAGAAGGCCTAGCGGGATGAACACCGGGGAGCTGTTTTTT. This translates into CSARRPSGMNTGELFF.

This clonotype showed up just a few times. The chain uses TRBV7-2 and TRBJ2-1, with TRBD2 identical over 8 bases. In germline, CDR1 is SGHTA, CDR2 FQGNSA. J lost 7 bases, V lost 0 bases, and 5 bases had no gene match. The CDR3 loop spans 15 amino acids. In DNA form, the CDR3 reads TGTGCCAGCAGCTTAGCCCTGGGACTAGGGAATGAGCAGTTCTTC. It specifies CASSLALGLGNEQFF.

The J gene is TRBJ2-1, the V gene TRBV18, with 7 bases that match TRBD2. This CDR3 region has 15 residues. V was clipped by 6 bases and J by 7 bases; unmatched bases: 12. Looked up from germline, CDR1 is KGHSH and CDR2 is LQKENI. The CDR3 nucleotides read TGTGCCAGCTCCCCTCCACTAGCGTCAGGTAATGAGCAGTTCTTC. This encodes CASSPPLASGNEQFF.

The chain joins TRBV10-3 to TRBJ2-5, with 10 positions matching TRBD1. V shed 5 bases and J 3 bases; nucleotides not matched to a gene: 3. This CDR3 region has 14 residues. Germline values: CDR1 ENHRY, CDR2 SYGVKD. The CDR3: CAISLGQGKETQYF. The CDR3 bases are TGTGCCATCAGTCTGGGACAGGGGAAAGAGACCCAGTACTTC.

The V call is TRBV7-2, the J call TRBJ2-7; 9 bases fit TRBD2. The V gene end was trimmed by 5 bases and the J gene end by 4 bases; junction bases not matched to a gene: 12. Germline CDR1 reads SGHTA; CDR2 reads FQGNSA. The CDR3 spans 16 residues. CDR3 DNA sequence: TGTGCCAGCAGCGGCCGACTAGCGGAAGGGGGTTACGAGCAGTACTTC. It specifies CASSGRLAEGGYEQYF. Filled out from reference TRBV7-2 and TRBJ2-7, the complete variable domain reads GAGVSQSPSNKVTEKGKDVELRCDPISGHTALYWYRQSLGQGLEFLIYFQGNSAPDKSGLPSDRFSAERTGGSVSTLTIQRTQQEDSAVYLCASSGRLAEGGYEQYFGPGTRLTVT.

The table lists this clonotype with a few counts. The rearrangement uses TRBV4-3 and TRBJ2-1; 12 positions agree with TRBD2. Trimming took 0 bases from V and 3 from J; bases not matched to a gene: 6. In germline, CDR1 is LGHNA, CDR2 YSLEER. There are 18 residues in the CDR3. The CDR3 sequence is CASSQEPGLAGFYNEQFF. The CDR3 bases are TGCGCCAGCAGCCAAGAACCGGGACTAGCGGGCTTCTACAATGAGCAGTTCTTC.

This clonotype showed up many times. The V call is TRBV7-9, the J call TRBJ2-7; D remains ambiguous. V was trimmed by 5 bases and J by 2 bases, leaving 10 bases between them. CDR3 size: 13 residues. Germline CDR1 is SEHNR and CDR2 is FQNEAQ (reference sequence). CDR3: CASSPLAPYEQYF. DNA for the CDR3: TGTGCCAGCAGCCCTTTGGCCCCCTACGAGCAGTACTTC.

This rearrangement joins TRBV18 to TRBJ2-5; maybe TRBD1 (5 bases). This CDR3 is built from 16 residues. V dropped 3 bases and J dropped 7 bases, with 21 bases sitting between them. Germline loops: CDR1 KGHSH, CDR2 LQKENI. CDR3 nucleotide sequence: TGTGCCAGCTCACCCCAAAGGACACGGCTTGAAGGGACCCAGTACTTC. It encodes CASSPQRTRLEGTQYF.

J is TRBJ2-1 and V is TRBV28; TRBD2 might be the D (7 bases). CDR1 is MDHEN, CDR2 SYDVKM, per germline. The CDR3 runs 16 residues. The CDR3 DNA follows: TGTGGAACCGGAGGCTCGGGGGCGGGAGTTTTCAATGAGCAGTTCTTC. Translation: CGTGGSGAGVFNEQFF.

The rearrangement links TRBV20-1 to TRBJ2-1, with D possibly TRBD1 on 6 matching bases. The germline V gene encodes CDR1 DFQATT and CDR2 SNEGSKA (reference sequence). V was shortened by 3 bases and J by 3 bases, with 15 bases between the two germline ends. This CDR3 is built from 15 residues. The chain's CDR3 is CSASGGQSIYNEQFF. The CDR3 nucleotides read TGCAGTGCTAGTGGGGGCCAGAGTATCTACAATGAGCAGTTCTTC.

There are a few counts of this clonotype. CDR3 in DNA: TGTGCCATCAGTTGGGGCAAAAGGGGCACAGATACGCAGTATTTT. Translating gives CAISWGKRGTDTQYF. The chain uses TRBV10-3 and TRBJ2-3; TRBD1 is a possible D gene (5 bases). CDR3 length: 15 residues. V was shortened by 5 bases and J by 1 base, with 13 bases between the two germline ends. Germline V gives CDR1 ENHRY, CDR2 SYGVKD.

This clonotype was recorded at least ten times. The chain links TRBV5-5 to TRBJ2-1; TRBD2 is a possible D gene (5 bases). The CDR3 spans 14 residues. The germline V gene encodes CDR1 SGHKS and CDR2 YYEKEE (reference sequence). V lost 5 bases and J lost 5, with 14 bases in between. DNA of the CDR3: TGTGCCAGCAGGCCTATGCGGGCCGACAATGAGCAGTTCTTC. As protein: CASRPMRADNEQFF.

This clonotype was recorded a few times. The chain links TRBV9 to TRBJ2-7, with D possibly being TRBD2 (6 bases). This CDR3 region has 14 residues. Germline V lookup: CDR1 SGDLS, CDR2 YYNGEE. The V and J ends lost 4 bases and 0 bases respectively, with 11 bases between them. The CDR3 sequence: CASSTRSGSYEQYF. CDR3 DNA: TGTGCCAGCAGCACCCGTAGCGGCTCCTACGAGCAGTACTTC.